A selection of T cell receptor beta chains follows, all from one sample in a study of blood T cell repertoires in COVID-19. TCRdb's copy holds only in-frame clones and misses some; the assay was immunoSEQ multiplex PCR. The sample carries over 250,000 clones, nearly 90% recorded once. Sequences were obtained from PBMCs or T cells enriched from blood (not recorded which). Source of these receptors: a woman between 25 and 40 years old who had recovered from COVID-19. The CDR3 runs from the conserved cysteine through the conserved F or W. The D gene is left open where the match is weak. The size field is filled for only some rows; it gives once, few, many or a size class.

v_gene	d_gene	abundance	j_gene	CDR3nt	CDR3aa
TRBV27	TRBD2	NA	TRBJ2-3	TGTGCCAGCAGTCCCGATCTAGCGGGGGGACCGAATTTCACAGATACGCAGTATTTT	CASSPDLAGGPNFTDTQYF
TRBV2	TRBD1	few	TRBJ1-3	TGTGCCAGCTTGGACAGGGCGGTGGAAAACACCATATATTTT	CASLDRAVENTIYF
TRBV24-1	TRBD2	NA	TRBJ2-3	TGTGCCACCAGTGATTTACGGGGGGGCGAAGATACGCAGTATTTT	CATSDLRGGEDTQYF
TRBV4-1	NA	NA	TRBJ2-3	TGCGCCAGCAGTGATAGGACAGAAATAACCACAGATACGCAGTATTTT	CASSDRTEITTDTQYF
TRBV4-1	NA	NA	TRBJ2-2	TGCGCCAGCAGAGCGCAGTACACCGGGGAGCTGTTTTTT	CASRAQYTGELFF
TRBV7-9	TRBD1	few	TRBJ2-5	TGTGCCAGCACCCTCTCTGACAGGGCCCGAGAGACCCAGTACTTC	CASTLSDRARETQYF
TRBV28	NA	NA	TRBJ1-1	TGTGCCAGCAGTTTCACTGACAGGACTGAAGCTTTCTTT	CASSFTDRTEAFF
TRBV7-3	NA	NA	TRBJ1-2	TGTGCCAGCAGCTCCCCGACAGGCTATGGCTACACCTTC	CASSSPTGYGYTF
TRBV27	TRBD2	NA	TRBJ2-1	TGTGCCAGCAGTGTCCGACTAGCGGGAGGCTACAATGAGCAGTTCTTC	CASSVRLAGGYNEQFF
TRBV6-2/TRBV6-3	NA	NA	TRBJ1-4	TGTGCCAGCAGCCACCTCGGGGAACTGTTTTTT	CASSHLGELFF
TRBV5-1	TRBD1	NA	TRBJ2-1	TGCGCCAGCAGCTTGAGGACAGGGTATGAGCAGTTCTTC	CASSLRTGYEQFF
TRBV9	TRBD2	NA	TRBJ2-1	TGTGCCAGCAGCGCCTCCGGCGGGGGGGGGCACAATGAGCAGTTCTTC	CASSASGGGGHNEQFF
TRBV3-1/TRBV3-2	NA	NA	TRBJ2-2	TGTGCCAGCAGCCAAGACAAAAACAGGGTTGACGGGGAGCTGTTTTTT	CASSQDKNRVDGELFF
TRBV27	NA	once	TRBJ1-6	TGTGCCAGCAGCTTGACAGGCCAAGGGTCACCCCTCCACTTT	CASSLTGQGSPLHF
TRBV9	TRBD1	once	TRBJ2-3	TGTGCCAGCAGCGTAGCAGACAGGGGGGGGCCCGATACGCAGTATTTT	CASSVADRGGPDTQYF
TRBV11-3	NA	NA	TRBJ1-1	TGTGCCAGCAGCTTAGGGGGCCCGGTAGGTGAAGCTTTCTTT	CASSLGGPVGEAFF
TRBV10-2	TRBD2	NA	TRBJ2-7	TGCGCCAGCAGTGGTCAGACTAGCGGGAGTTACGCTTACGAGCAGTACTTC	CASSGQTSGSYAYEQYF
TRBV19	NA	NA	TRBJ1-1	TGTGCCAGTAGACTACAGGGCAGGGGGAACACTGAAGCTTTCTTT	CASRLQGRGNTEAFF
TRBV10-3	NA	NA	TRBJ1-5	TGTGCCATCAGTGAGTTCCAGGGGAATAGCAATCAGCCCCAGCATTTT	CAISEFQGNSNQPQHF
TRBV4-1	NA	NA	TRBJ1-4	TGCGCCAGCAGCCAAGGCAACGGCGGGACCGTTAATGAAAAACTGTTTTTT	CASSQGNGGTVNEKLFF
TRBV6-5	NA	NA	TRBJ2-7	TGTGCCAGCAGTAGAGCAGACGGGTACGAGCAGTACTTC	CASSRADGYEQYF
TRBV3-1/TRBV3-2	NA	NA	TRBJ2-5	TGTGCCAGCAGCCAAGACCCCAAGTCTGAGGCCCAGTACTTC	CASSQDPKSEAQYF
TRBV28	TRBD1	NA	TRBJ1-2	TGTGCCAGCAGTTTCGGGGACAGGGGGGACTATGGCTACACCTTC	CASSFGDRGDYGYTF
TRBV11-3	TRBD2	NA	TRBJ2-5	TGTGCCAGCAGATTGGGACTAGCGGGGGGTCCGAAAGAGACCCAGTACTTC	CASRLGLAGGPKETQYF
TRBV9	TRBD1	NA	TRBJ1-1	TGTGCCAGCAGCGGCGGGCAGGGGGCGGAAGCTTTCTTT	CASSGGQGAEAFF
TRBV27	NA	NA	TRBJ2-7	TGTGCCAGCAGTTCCTCCTCCTACGAGCAGTACTTC	CASSSSSYEQYF
TRBV10-3	NA	NA	TRBJ2-1	TGTGCCACCCACACCACCCCAAATGAGCAGTTCTTC	CATHTTPNEQFF
TRBV28	NA	NA	TRBJ2-3	TGTGCCAGCAGTTTTGAGGGTCTAGCGGATACGCAGTATTTT	CASSFEGLADTQYF
TRBV30	TRBD1	NA	TRBJ1-2	TGTGCCTGGAGTGTACGGTGGACAGGGCTGGGAGCTAACTATGGCTACACCTTC	CAWSVRWTGLGANYGYTF
TRBV5-1	TRBD2	once	TRBJ2-1	TGCGCCAGCAGCAGCAACAGCGGGAGCGCATACAATGAGCAGTTCTTC	CASSSNSGSAYNEQFF
TRBV19	NA	few	TRBJ1-2	TGTGCCACCAGGGACAAAACTAACTATGGCTACACCTTC	CATRDKTNYGYTF
TRBV7-8	TRBD1	NA	TRBJ1-5	TGTGCCAGCAGCATGACAGGGCCAAATCAGCCCCAGCATTTT	CASSMTGPNQPQHF
TRBV20-1	NA	NA	TRBJ1-2	TGCAGTGCTAGACAGGGCACCCCCTACACCTTC	CSARQGTPYTF
TRBV5-6	NA	NA	TRBJ2-1	TGTGCCAGCAGGTTCGGACAGTTCAATGAGCAGTTCTTC	CASRFGQFNEQFF
TRBV28	NA	NA	TRBJ1-2	TGTGCCAGCAGCTCCCCAGTGGCTCCAAACTATGGCTACACCTTC	CASSSPVAPNYGYTF
TRBV28	NA	NA	TRBJ1-2	TGTGCCAGCAGTTTTTTCGGACAGAACTATGGCTACACCTTC	CASSFFGQNYGYTF
TRBV30	TRBD1	NA	TRBJ1-2	TGTGCCTGGAGGGGGGCAAGGACAGGGGCGCCGAATGCTAACTATGGCTACACCTTC	CAWRGARTGAPNANYGYTF
TRBV4-3	NA	NA	TRBJ1-3	TGCGCCAGCAGCCAAGAAGGGGCTGGAAACACCATATATTTT	CASSQEGAGNTIYF
TRBV5-1	TRBD1	NA	TRBJ2-5	TGCGCCAGCAGAAGCGGACAGGAAAAAAGTTTAGAGACCCAGTACTTC	CASRSGQEKSLETQYF
TRBV27	TRBD1	NA	TRBJ2-3	TGTGCCAGCAGTCCCTCTCGGACAGGGAGCACAGATACGCAGTATTTT	CASSPSRTGSTDTQYF
TRBV19	NA	NA	TRBJ2-1	TGTGCCAGTAGTCCTCAAGGTGTGGGGACAATCTACAATGAGCAGTTCTTC	CASSPQGVGTIYNEQFF
TRBV19	NA	NA	TRBJ2-7	TGTGCCAGTAGTATATTATCGGGACATGAGCAGTACTTC	CASSILSGHEQYF
TRBV7-3	TRBD1	NA	TRBJ1-1	TGTGCCAGCAGCTTAGGTGACAGGGGGCGGGACACTGAAGCTTTCTTT	CASSLGDRGRDTEAFF
TRBV24-1	TRBD2	NA	TRBJ2-1	TGTGCCACCAGTGATGTGTCTGGGACTAGCGGGAGGGCCTACAATGAGCAGTTCTTC	CATSDVSGTSGRAYNEQFF
TRBV19	TRBD1	once	TRBJ1-2	TGTGCCAGTAGTAATGACAGGGGATATGGCTACACCTTC	CASSNDRGYGYTF
TRBV28	NA	NA	TRBJ1-1	TGTGCCAGCAGTTTACAGGCAGGTCCAATGAACACTGAAGCTTTCTTT	CASSLQAGPMNTEAFF
TRBV9	TRBD2	NA	TRBJ2-5	TGTGCCAGCAGCGTAGACCCTAGCGGGGGCACCCAAGAGACCCAGTACTTC	CASSVDPSGGTQETQYF
TRBV2	NA	NA	TRBJ1-5	TGTGCCAGCTCGCTTTGGGGGCGAGGCGGTAGCAATCAGCCCCAGCATTTT	CASSLWGRGGSNQPQHF
TRBV5-1	NA	NA	TRBJ1-2	TGCGCCAGCAGCGCCCCAGGGGATGGCTACACCTTC	CASSAPGDGYTF
TRBV27	TRBD2	NA	TRBJ2-1	TGTGCCAGCAGTTCCATGACTAGCGGGATTTACAATGAGCAGTTCTTC	CASSSMTSGIYNEQFF
TRBV6-2/TRBV6-3	NA	NA	TRBJ2-1	TGTGCCAGCAGTTCCCAAAATGAGCAGTTCTTC	CASSSQNEQFF
TRBV9	NA	NA	TRBJ1-2	TGTGCCAGCAGCGTAGGAGTCTATGGCTACACCTTC	CASSVGVYGYTF
TRBV18	NA	NA	TRBJ2-2	TGTGCCAGCTCACCAGAGGGACTTCACACCGGGGAGCTGTTTTTT	CASSPEGLHTGELFF